The rows below give T cell receptor beta chains drawn from one sample of a study of blood T cell repertoires in COVID-19. Method: immunoSEQ multiplex PCR; TCRdb's copy keeps in-frame clones and lacks some. The sample lists 200,000 or so clones; 88% were seen once. Source material: peripheral blood. The receptors were gathered from a man in his 70s with acute or convalescent COVID-19. Both conserved end residues are part of each CDR3. D genes are given only for firm matches. Not all rows give a size; the values are once, few, many and, for expanded clones, a class.

abundance | j_gene | len | d_gene | v_gene | CDR3nt | CDR3aa
- | TRBJ2-1 | 15 | TRBD2 | TRBV5-1 | TGCGCCAGCAGCCCGGGACTAGGTTTTCTCAATGAGCAGTTCTTC | CASSPGLGFLNEQFF
once | TRBJ1-5 | 13 | - | TRBV11-2 | TGTGCCAGCAGCTTAGATCGGGGAGGGCCCCAGCATTTT | CASSLDRGGPQHF
- | TRBJ2-5 | 14 | TRBD2 | TRBV27 | TGTGCCAGCAGTTCTAGCGGGAGCCAAGAGACCCAGTACTTC | CASSSSGSQETQYF
- | TRBJ2-7 | 15 | TRBD2 | TRBV2 | TGTGCCAGCAGTGAGCCGGGGGGGAGGGGCTACGAGCAGTACTTC | CASSEPGGRGYEQYF
- | TRBJ1-5 | 17 | TRBD1 | TRBV6-1 | TGTGCCAGCAGTGGACAGGGGGCGGTTTCTTATGGCCAGCCCCAGCATTTT | CASSGQGAVSYGQPQHF
- | TRBJ2-7 | 15 | TRBD1 | TRBV7-8 | TGTGCCAGCAGCTTAGGACAGGGGGGAACCTACGAGCAGTACTTC | CASSLGQGGTYEQYF
- | TRBJ1-1 | 13 | - | TRBV11-1 | TGTGCCAGCAGCTTAGGGGCCAGCACTGAAGCTTTCTTT | CASSLGASTEAFF
- | TRBJ1-5 | 12 | TRBD1 | TRBV7-9 | TGTGCCAGCAGCTTTGAACAGGGGGCCCAGCATTTT | CASSFEQGAQHF
- | TRBJ2-3 | 14 | - | TRBV9 | TGTGCCAGCAGCGTTGCGGGGCTCACAGATACGCAGTATTTT | CASSVAGLTDTQYF
- | TRBJ1-6 | 13 | TRBD1 | TRBV28 | TGTGCCAGTTGGGACAGCTCGTATTCACCCCTCCACTTT | CASWDSSYSPLHF
- | TRBJ2-7 | 13 | - | TRBV28 | TGTGCCAGCAGCCGTACCTCAGGGAACGAGCAGTACTTC | CASSRTSGNEQYF
- | TRBJ1-4 | 13 | TRBD1 | TRBV10-3 | TGTGCCATCAGACTAGACAGGGAGGCAAAACTGTTTTTT | CAIRLDREAKLFF
- | TRBJ2-3 | 12 | - | TRBV6-5 | TGTGCCAGCAACAGGGTTACAGATACGCAGTATTTT | CASNRVTDTQYF
- | TRBJ2-7 | 13 | TRBD1 | TRBV7-3 | TGTGCCAGCAGCCCACGACAGGGCGGCGAGCAGTACTTC | CASSPRQGGEQYF
- | TRBJ1-1 | 16 | - | TRBV6-4 | TGTGCCAGCAGTCTGGGGGGGGCTCAAGGGAGCACTGAAGCTTTCTTT | CASSLGGAQGSTEAFF
- | TRBJ1-1 | 15 | - | TRBV18 | TGTGCCAGCTCCCCCCCGGGTATCACGAACACTGAAGCTTTCTTT | CASSPPGITNTEAFF
- | TRBJ2-1 | 15 | TRBD1 | TRBV30 | TGTGCCTGGACCCCCCAGGGGGCGGACTACAATGAGCAGTTCTTC | CAWTPQGADYNEQFF
- | TRBJ2-1 | 14 | - | TRBV5-6 | TGTGCCAGCAGCTTGGGACCTCGGGGGAATGAGCAGTTCTTC | CASSLGPRGNEQFF
few | TRBJ1-1 | 16 | - | TRBV7-9 | TGTGCCAGCAGCTCCTTTAAAAGGGGTATGGGCACTGAAGCTTTCTTT | CASSSFKRGMGTEAFF
- | TRBJ2-2 | 15 | - | TRBV9 | TGTGCCAGCAGCGTCGCACTACAGGCCACCGGGGAGCTGTTTTTT | CASSVALQATGELFF
- | TRBJ2-3 | 13 | TRBD1 | TRBV29-1 | TGCAGCGTTTTGACAGGGACGACAGATACGCAGTATTTT | CSVLTGTTDTQYF
- | TRBJ1-1 | 13 | TRBD1 | TRBV6-5 | TGTGCCAGCAGGGAGGGGGCGTACACTGAAGCTTTCTTT | CASREGAYTEAFF
- | TRBJ1-2 | 14 | - | TRBV28 | TGTGCCAGCAGTTGGCGGGGGGCAGGGTATGGCTACACCTTC | CASSWRGAGYGYTF
- | TRBJ2-1 | 14 | - | TRBV15 | TGTGCCACCAGCCCCGAGTGGTACTACAATGAGCAGTTCTTC | CATSPEWYYNEQFF
- | TRBJ2-1 | 15 | TRBD2 | TRBV2 | TGTGCCAGCAGGAGGACTAGCGGGGACAACAATGAGCAGTTCTTC | CASRRTSGDNNEQFF
- | TRBJ2-7 | 15 | TRBD2 | TRBV5-1 | TGCGCCAGCAGCTCAAAATCGGGAGGAATCTACGAGCAGTACTTC | CASSSKSGGIYEQYF
- | TRBJ1-2 | 14 | TRBD1 | TRBV7-6 | TGTGCCAGCAGCTCTAGGGGGCATGGAGATGGCTACACCTTC | CASSSRGHGDGYTF
- | TRBJ1-1 | 13 | TRBD1 | TRBV7-6 | TGTGCCAGCAGCTCCCAGGGGGGCACTGAAGCTTTCTTT | CASSSQGGTEAFF
- | TRBJ1-2 | 12 | TRBD1 | TRBV11-2 | TGTGCCAGCAGCGCCCGACAGGGATCCTACACCTTC | CASSARQGSYTF
- | TRBJ2-1 | 18 | TRBD2 | TRBV28 | TGTGCCAGCAGTTTTAGGTCCGTTACTAGCGGGAGGGGGGATGAGCAGTTCTTC | CASSFRSVTSGRGDEQFF
- | TRBJ2-2 | 13 | TRBD1 | TRBV29-1 | TGCAGCTCCGGGACAGGGGCCACCGGGGAGCTGTTTTTT | CSSGTGATGELFF
- | TRBJ1-2 | 17 | - | TRBV11-2 | TGTGCCAGCAGCTACACGGGGTTGGGCGAGGTCCCCTCTGGCTACACCTTC | CASSYTGLGEVPSGYTF
- | TRBJ2-7 | 14 | - | TRBV29-1 | TGCAGCGTTGAAGGACAGGCCGGAGCCTACGAGCAGTACTTC | CSVEGQAGAYEQYF
- | TRBJ1-1 | 12 | - | TRBV3-1/TRBV3-2 | TGTGCCAGCAGCCGCGGGGGAGCAGAAGCTTTCTTT | CASSRGGAEAFF
- | TRBJ2-1 | 14 | TRBD1 | TRBV19 | TGTGCCAGTAGTACGACAGGGGGTAGCAATGAGCAGTTCTTC | CASSTTGGSNEQFF
once | TRBJ2-1 | 15 | TRBD1 | TRBV9 | TGTGCCAGTACCAGGGGACAGGGATCACTGAATGAGCAGTTCTTC | CASTRGQGSLNEQFF
once | TRBJ2-7 | 13 | - | TRBV5-1 | TGCGCCAGCAGCTTGATAAAGGGGAACGAGCAGTACTTC | CASSLIKGNEQYF
- | TRBJ2-2 | 18 | TRBD2 | TRBV5-1 | TGCGCCAGCAGCTTGAAACCTAGCGGGAGAGCCGACACCGGGGAGCTGTTTTTT | CASSLKPSGRADTGELFF
- | TRBJ1-5 | 16 | - | TRBV4-3 | TGCGCCAGCAGCCAAGACGCGGGGTACAGCAATCAGCCCCAGCATTTT | CASSQDAGYSNQPQHF
- | TRBJ1-2 | 14 | - | TRBV27 | TGTGCCAGCAGTTTGAGGTCGGCCTCGGGGGGCTACACCTTC | CASSLRSASGGYTF
- | TRBJ2-7 | 16 | TRBD1 | TRBV11-1 | TGTGCCAGCAGCCGATACCCAGACAGGGCATACGAGTGGCAGTACTTC | CASSRYPDRAYEWQYF
- | TRBJ2-7 | 15 | - | TRBV4-1 | TGCGCCAGCAGCCTCAGCGCGGGACTTCCCTACGAGCAGTACTTC | CASSLSAGLPYEQYF
- | TRBJ2-1 | 15 | - | TRBV7-3 | TGTGCCAGCAGCCTCCAGGGGATAACCTACAATGAGCAGTTCTTC | CASSLQGITYNEQFF
- | TRBJ2-1 | 14 | - | TRBV2 | TGTGCCAGCAGTGTCCGCGGGACCTACAATGAGCAGTTCTTC | CASSVRGTYNEQFF
- | TRBJ2-3 | 19 | TRBD2 | TRBV18 | TGTGCCAGCTCACCCCCGACTAGCGGGAGCTTGATTTCCACAGATACGCAGTATTTT | CASSPPTSGSLISTDTQYF
- | TRBJ1-5 | 16 | - | TRBV28 | TGTGCCAGCAAGACCGGGACATCGAGTAGCAATCAGCCCCAGCATTTT | CASKTGTSSSNQPQHF
- | TRBJ2-7 | 14 | - | TRBV25-1 | TGTGCCAGCAGTGAACGACTGAACTCCTACGAGCAGTACTTC | CASSERLNSYEQYF
- | TRBJ2-3 | 15 | TRBD1 | TRBV6-5 | TGTGCCAGCAGTTCCCGACAGGGGGACACAGATACGCAGTATTTT | CASSSRQGDTDTQYF
- | TRBJ1-1 | 11 | - | TRBV7-9 | TGTGCCAGCAGCCGGGAGGGTGAAGCTTTCTTT | CASSREGEAFF
- | TRBJ2-7 | 13 | - | TRBV29-1 | TGCAGCGTTGAAGCACGGGGTTCGTACGAGCAGTACTTC | CSVEARGSYEQYF
- | TRBJ2-3 | 15 | - | TRBV19 | TGTGCCAGTAGTGACCGGCCAGGTAGCACAGATACGCAGTATTTT | CASSDRPGSTDTQYF
- | TRBJ1-1 | 14 | - | TRBV28 | TGTGCCAGCTACAGCCGGGGGAGGGGCCCTGAAGCTTTCTTT | CASYSRGRGPEAFF
- | TRBJ1-4 | 14 | TRBD1 | TRBV5-1 | TGCGCCAGCAGAGCCGGGACAGGGAATGAAAAACTGTTTTTT | CASRAGTGNEKLFF
- | TRBJ2-7 | 12 | - | TRBV2 | TGTGCCAGCAGTGATGGGGCGCCCGAGCAGTACTTC | CASSDGAPEQYF
few | TRBJ1-1 | 14 | TRBD1 | TRBV18 | TGTGCCAGCTCGCTGACAGGGTTGGACACTGAAGCTTTCTTT | CASSLTGLDTEAFF